This T cell receptor (beta chain) was recovered during a study of regulatory T cells in long-lasting Graves disease. Turning to the study itself: By definition, persistent Graves' disease involved antithyroid drugs for over 5 years alongside positive TSH receptor antibodies.

The germline V gene has CDR1 MNHEY and CDR2 SVGAGI. CDR3 length: 14 residues. J gave up 5 bases and V 0 bases, and 3 bases lay outside the gene matches. As to time point: persistent/refractory GD, antithyroid drugs over 5 years with positive TRAb. After RNA was extracted from PBMCs, the TCR library was made from it. One endocrinology department in Xi'an, China, was where patients came from. The EDTA tubes were filled with about 9 milliliters of drawn peripheral blood. Combining iRepertoire HTBI primers with Arm-PCR of CDR3 regions, the authors built TCR beta libraries. As handled by the study authors: In the combined samples, under 80 TRBV and more than 11 TRBJ segments were identified. TCRdb fed the multiplex PCR reads into MiXCR, producing one record per CDR3 protein. TCRdb's processing, not the authors', yielded these V and J calls. The table records under 500,000 distinct CDR3 sequences, around 21% of them present only once.

The J gene is TRBJ2-7, the V gene TRBV6-5, with TRBD1 matching 8 bases. This TCR was recovered from a female donor with Graves disease. The sequences come from peripheral blood mononuclear cells (PBMCs), collected when the disease was refractory, from a patient treated with antithyroid drugs. The chain's CDR3 is CASSYSGTGNEQYF. CDR3 coding DNA: TGTGCCAGCAGTTACTCGGGGACAGGTAACGAGCAGTACTTC.